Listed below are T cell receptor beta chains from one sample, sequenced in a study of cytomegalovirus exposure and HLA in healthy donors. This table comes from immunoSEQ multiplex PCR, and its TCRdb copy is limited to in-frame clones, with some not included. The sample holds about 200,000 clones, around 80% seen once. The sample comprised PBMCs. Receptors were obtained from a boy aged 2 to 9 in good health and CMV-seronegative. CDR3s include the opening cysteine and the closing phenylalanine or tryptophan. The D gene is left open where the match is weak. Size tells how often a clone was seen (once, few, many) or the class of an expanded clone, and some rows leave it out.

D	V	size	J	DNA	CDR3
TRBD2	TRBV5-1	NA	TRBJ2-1	TGCGCCAGCAGCTTAAGCGGGAGGGCCGGGGCGGGTGAGCAGTTCTTC	CASSLSGRAGAGEQFF
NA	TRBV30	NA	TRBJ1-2	TGTGCCTGGAGTGTCCAGGCCTATGGCTACACCTTC	CAWSVQAYGYTF
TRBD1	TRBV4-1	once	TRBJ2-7	TGCGCCAGCAGCCAAGGGACAGGGGACGAGCAGTACTTC	CASSQGTGDEQYF
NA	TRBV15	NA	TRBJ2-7	TGTGCCACCAGCAGAGATTACCGGGACGAGCAGTACTTC	CATSRDYRDEQYF
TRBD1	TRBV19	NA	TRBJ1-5	TGTGCCAGTGGACAGGGGACGGATCAGCCCCAGCATTTT	CASGQGTDQPQHF
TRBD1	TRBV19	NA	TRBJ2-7	TGTGCCAGTAGTATAGCCGGGACAGGGACCTACGAGCAGTACTTC	CASSIAGTGTYEQYF
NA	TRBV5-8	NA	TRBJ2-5	TGTGCCAGCAGCTTGCCAGGGGATAAAGAGACCCAGTACTTC	CASSLPGDKETQYF
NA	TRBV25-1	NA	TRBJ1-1	TGTGCCAGCAGTGGGGGCGGTGCTGAAGCTTTCTTT	CASSGGGAEAFF
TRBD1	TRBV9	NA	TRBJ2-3	TGTGCCAGCAGCGTGGCCGGGACAGCCAGCACAGATACGCAGTATTTT	CASSVAGTASTDTQYF
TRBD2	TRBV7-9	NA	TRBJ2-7	TGTGCCAGCAGCTCCTGGCCTAGCGGAGCCTACGAGCAGTACTTC	CASSSWPSGAYEQYF
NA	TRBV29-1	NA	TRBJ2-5	TGCAGCGTTGATGACAGAGAGTACCAAGAGACCCAGTACTTC	CSVDDREYQETQYF
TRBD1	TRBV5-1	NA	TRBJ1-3	TGCGCCAGCAGCTCGACAGGGGTTGGAAACACCATATATTTT	CASSSTGVGNTIYF
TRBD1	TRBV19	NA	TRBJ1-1	TGTGCCAGTAGTTTTTTGACAGGGGCGAGGGGGACTGAAGCTTTCTTT	CASSFLTGARGTEAFF
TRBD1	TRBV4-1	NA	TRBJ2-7	TGCGCCAGCAGCCAAGTACCGGACAGGGGGCACCACGAGCAGTACTTC	CASSQVPDRGHHEQYF
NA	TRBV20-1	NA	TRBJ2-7	TGCAGTGCCAGGACGGCGGGGGAGCAGTACTTC	CSARTAGEQYF
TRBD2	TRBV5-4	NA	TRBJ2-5	TGTGCCAGCAGCTCCCTTCGGACTAGCGGGAACGAGACCCAGTACTTC	CASSSLRTSGNETQYF